This T cell receptor beta chain was observed in a study of a mutant IDH1 vaccine in newly diagnosed glioma. Study-wide results and limits: Patients showed vaccine-induced immune responses at a rate of 80% to 95%. Seemingly, pseudoprogression had no relation to changes in the top peripheral T cell clonotypes.

Repertoires were generated with immunoSEQ multiplex PCR, while TCRdb's copy carries only in-frame clones and drops some. The table includes roughly 30,000 clones, around 84% detected once. Time point meaning: week 23, last vaccination. The investigators gave 300 ug of mutant IDH1 20-mer peptide in each vaccine dose, together with topical imiquimod. Trimming pared 0 bases from V and 5 bases from J, leaving 5 bases between. CDR1 is MGHRA and CDR2 is YSYEKL in the germline V gene. CDR3 length: 13 amino acids. Comments on this clone: Its antigen is unidentified.

This receptor was obtained from a woman in her thirties with glioma. This material consisted of PBMCs, taken from a glioma patient whose treatment included an IDH1 peptide vaccine. The chain links TRBV4-1 to TRBJ1-5; D is undetermined. The CDR3 DNA follows: TGCGCCAGCAGCCAAGATTTAGATCAGCCCCAGCATTTT. Translation gives CASSQDLDQPQHF.